The clone carrying this T cell receptor (beta chain) is a singleton in its sample. The antigen is unknown. TCRdb re-called the RT-PCR reads with MiXCR, one entry per CDR3 protein. The sample shows about 800,000 distinct CDR3 sequences, 20% to 25% of them seen only once. The sample is drawn from a study of response to subunit inactivated influenza vaccine. Points from the study as a whole: The authors proposed limited new T cell recruitment per seasonal influenza vaccination.

This specimen was PBMCs from blood, taken roughly 5 days after vaccination. The receptor's source is a man aged 45-65 years who received an inactivated influenza vaccine.

CDR3 sequence (DNA): TGTGCCAGCAGGGACAGACCAAGCTCCTACAATGAGCAGTTCTTC. The encoded protein is CASRDRPSSYNEQFF. V and J are TRBV2 and TRBJ2-1, with D possibly being TRBD1 (6 bases). This CDR3 is built from 15 residues. Trimming took 6 bases from V and 0 from J, leaving 12 bases between them. In germline, CDR1 is SNHLY, CDR2 FYNNEI.